This TCR beta chain was obtained from a study of CD8 T cells in Susac syndrome. Trimming removed 0 bases from V and 11 bases from J; junction bases left unmatched: 13. Germline V CDR1 and CDR2: LNHNV, YYDKDF (reference sequence). CDR3 size: 18 residues. An amount of RNA that ranged from roughly 0.5 to 1 ug was reverse transcribed with random hexamers. TCRdb processed the immunoSEQ multiplex PCR reads anew with MiXCR; each CDR3 protein has one entry. The data show around 150,000 distinct CDR3 sequences, 85% to 95% seen once. This rearrangement joins TRBV15 to TRBJ1-6; 10 bases align to TRBD1. The sequence was obtained from a human donor with multiple sclerosis. The sequencing sample was made of CD4+ T cells from PBMCs. DNA of the CDR3: TGTGCCACCAGCAGAGATCGGGGCCCCGGGACAGGGGATCCACCCCTCCACTTT. Amino acid sequence: CATSRDRGPGTGDPPLHF.